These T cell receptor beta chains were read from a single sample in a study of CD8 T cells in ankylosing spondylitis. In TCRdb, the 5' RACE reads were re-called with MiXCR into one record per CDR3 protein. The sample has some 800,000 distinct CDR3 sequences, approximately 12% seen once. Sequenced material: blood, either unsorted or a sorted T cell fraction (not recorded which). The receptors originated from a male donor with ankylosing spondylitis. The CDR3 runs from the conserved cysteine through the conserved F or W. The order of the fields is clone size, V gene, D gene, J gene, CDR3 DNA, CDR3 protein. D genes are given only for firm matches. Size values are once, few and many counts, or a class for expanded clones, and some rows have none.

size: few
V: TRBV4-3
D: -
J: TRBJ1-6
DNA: TGCGCCAGCAGCCAAGACGGCCGAAGGAGATCGGGTTCACCCCTCCACTTT
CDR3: CASSQDGRRRSGSPLHF

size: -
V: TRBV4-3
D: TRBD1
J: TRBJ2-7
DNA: TGCGCCAGCAGCCAAGAAAGGGGACAGACCTACGAGCAGTACTTC
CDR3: CASSQERGQTYEQYF

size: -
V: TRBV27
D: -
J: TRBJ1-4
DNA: TGTGCCAGCACCCCCTTCCGTGGCAGGAGGCCCTCTATTAATGAAAAACTGTTTTTT
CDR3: CASTPFRGRRPSINEKLFF

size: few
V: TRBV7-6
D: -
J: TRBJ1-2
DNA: TGTGCCAGCAGTCCTTGGGGGGGCGACTATGGCTACACCTTC
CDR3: CASSPWGGDYGYTF

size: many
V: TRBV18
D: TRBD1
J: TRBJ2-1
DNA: TGTGCCAGCTCTCAATACCGGGACAGGGGGAATGAGCAGTTCTTC
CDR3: CASSQYRDRGNEQFF

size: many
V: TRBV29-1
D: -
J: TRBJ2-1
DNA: TGCAGCGTTGAACCCCTGGGCAACTACCCTCCGGGGAATGAGCAGTTCTTC
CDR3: CSVEPLGNYPPGNEQFF

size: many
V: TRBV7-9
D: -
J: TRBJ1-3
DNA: TGTGCCAGCAGCTTACGTGGGCCTGGAAACACCATATATTTT
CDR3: CASSLRGPGNTIYF

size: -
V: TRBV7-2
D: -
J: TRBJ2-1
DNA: TGTGCCAGCAGCCCCGGGACCGCGCGAGGTTCCTACAATGAGCAGTTCTTC
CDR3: CASSPGTARGSYNEQFF

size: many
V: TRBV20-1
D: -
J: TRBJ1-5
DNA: TGCAGTGCGGGCCGGACGGACAGCGGGCCCCAGCATTTT
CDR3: CSAGRTDSGPQHF

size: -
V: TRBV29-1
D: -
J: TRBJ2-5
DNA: TGCAGCGTTAACGGCGGGGAAGAGACCCAGTACTTC
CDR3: CSVNGGEETQYF

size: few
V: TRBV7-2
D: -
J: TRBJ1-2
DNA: TGTGCCAGCAGCTTGGCGGGGGGGGCGGTTGGCTACACCTTC
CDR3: CASSLAGGAVGYTF

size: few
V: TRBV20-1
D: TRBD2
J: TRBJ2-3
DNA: TGCAGTGCTAGAGGGGGGGCTAGCGGGAGTGCAGATACGCAGTATTTT
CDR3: CSARGGASGSADTQYF

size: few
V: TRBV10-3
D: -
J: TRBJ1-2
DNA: TGTGCCATCAGTGAGTCCAGGTTAGGCTACACCTTC
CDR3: CAISESRLGYTF

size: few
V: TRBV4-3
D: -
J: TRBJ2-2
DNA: TGCGCCAGCAGCCAAGTCCGGATCACCGGGGAGCTGTTTTTT
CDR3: CASSQVRITGELFF

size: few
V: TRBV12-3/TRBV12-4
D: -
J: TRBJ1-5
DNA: TGTGCCAGCAGTTTGCGACAGAACCCCAATCAGCCCCAGCATTTT
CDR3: CASSLRQNPNQPQHF

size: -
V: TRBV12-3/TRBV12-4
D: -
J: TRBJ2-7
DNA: TGTGCCAGCAGTTTACCCCGACAAAACGAGCAGTACTTC
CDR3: CASSLPRQNEQYF

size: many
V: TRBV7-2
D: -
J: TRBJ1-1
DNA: TGTGCCAGCAGCTTAAGTAATGGCGCGGCTTTCTTT
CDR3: CASSLSNGAAFF

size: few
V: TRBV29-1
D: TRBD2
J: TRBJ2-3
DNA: TGCAGCGTTGACCGGCCTAGCGGGGGGGGACATACGCAGTATTTT
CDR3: CSVDRPSGGGHTQYF

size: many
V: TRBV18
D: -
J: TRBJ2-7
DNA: TGTGCCAGCAGCTTAGGTACTAACTACGAGCAGTACTTC
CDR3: CASSLGTNYEQYF

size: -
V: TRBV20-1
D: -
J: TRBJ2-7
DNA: TGCAGTGCTAGGCCTTCTGGGGGGTCGGGAGAGCAGTACTTC
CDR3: CSARPSGGSGEQYF

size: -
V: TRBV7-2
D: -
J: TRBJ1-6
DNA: TGTGCCAGCAGCTTATTTCTTCTAAATTCACCCCTCCACTTT
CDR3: CASSLFLLNSPLHF

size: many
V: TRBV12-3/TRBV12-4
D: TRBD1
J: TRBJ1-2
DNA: TGTGCCAGCAGTTCTCACGACAGGGCAGAGGGCTACACCTTC
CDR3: CASSSHDRAEGYTF

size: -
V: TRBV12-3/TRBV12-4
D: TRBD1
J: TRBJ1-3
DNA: TGTGCCAGCAGTTGGCTGGGACAGCCACTCAACACCATATATTTT
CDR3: CASSWLGQPLNTIYF

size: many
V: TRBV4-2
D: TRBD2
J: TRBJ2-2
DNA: TGTGCCAGCAGCCAAGTGGGACTAGCGATGAACACCGGGGAGCTGTTTTTT
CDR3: CASSQVGLAMNTGELFF

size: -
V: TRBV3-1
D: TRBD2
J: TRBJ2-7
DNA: TGTGCCAGCAGCCCTAGCGGGGGAATACCCTACGAGCAGTACTTC
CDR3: CASSPSGGIPYEQYF

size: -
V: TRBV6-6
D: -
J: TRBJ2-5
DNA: TGTGCCAGCAGTTACGCCCAGGAAGAGACCCAGTACTTC
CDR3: CASSYAQEETQYF

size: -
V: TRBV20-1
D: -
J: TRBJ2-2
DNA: TGCAGTGGAGGTTACACGAACACCGGGGAGCTGTTTTTT
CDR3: CSGGYTNTGELFF

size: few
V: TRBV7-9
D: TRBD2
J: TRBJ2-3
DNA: TGTGCCAGCAGAATATCCCGCGGGAGGGGAACAGATACGCAGTATTTT
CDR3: CASRISRGRGTDTQYF

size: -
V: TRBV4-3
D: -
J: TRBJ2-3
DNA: TGCGCCAGCAGCCGCCTAGGCGGCGAGCCGGAGGATACGCAGTATTTT
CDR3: CASSRLGGEPEDTQYF

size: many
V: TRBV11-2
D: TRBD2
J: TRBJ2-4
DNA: TGTGCCAGCAGCTTCGGGAGGGCCCTAGCAAAAAACATTCAGTACTTC
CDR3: CASSFGRALAKNIQYF

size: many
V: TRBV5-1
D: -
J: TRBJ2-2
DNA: TGCGCCAGCAGCTTGAATAGCAACACCGGGGAGCTGTTTTTT
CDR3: CASSLNSNTGELFF

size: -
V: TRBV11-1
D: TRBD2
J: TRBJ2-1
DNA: TGTGCCAGCAGCCCGAGACGGTTTGTGGTTTCTAGCGGGTCTTACAATGAGCAGTTCTTC
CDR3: CASSPRRFVVSSGSYNEQFF